This T cell receptor (beta chain) derives from a study of shared clonotypes between healthy human individuals. Turning to the study itself: CD4 naive and CD4 memory each took three plates per donor, while CD8 naive took two and CD8 memory one.

From CD4+ cells came CD45RA+ naive and CD45RA-negative memory subsets. Original handling: ImmunoSEQ junction-only sequences lacked quality scores, so their filtering differed. Profiling relied on immunoSEQ multiplex PCR, and the TCRdb table lists in-frame clones only, not all of them. The D gene and trimming were derived from the DNA, and the V and J assignments and clone size from that table. This sample has approximately 500,000 clones, with about 96% found just once. The sequenced sample consisted of naive CD4+ T cells sorted from blood. This sample's subset: CD45RA+ positively selected. The receptor was isolated from a woman aged 25-40 years in good health.

DNA of the CDR3: TGTGCCAGCAGCTTTGGTAGCGGCCAAGAGACCCAGTACTTC. Residues: CASSFGSGQETQYF. The chain recombines TRBV5-8 with TRBJ2-5; tentative D call: TRBD2 (6 bases). V was clipped by 2 bases and J by 1 base, with 9 bases between them. The germline V gene encodes CDR1 SGHTS and CDR2 YDEGEE. The CDR3 spans 14 residues.